The rows below give T cell receptor beta chains drawn from one sample of a study of beta chain features in type 1 diabetes. The data were produced by immunoSEQ multiplex PCR, yet TCRdb's version contains in-frame clones alone and is incomplete. The sample has nearly 350,000 clones; 9.3% are singletons. The sample taken for sequencing was central memory CD4+ T cells from blood. The source is a man younger than 40 with type 1 diabetes. Each CDR3 is given with its conserved first and last residue. The D gene is left open where the match is weak. Clone size is given for some rows only: seen once, a few or many times, or a class if the clone is expanded.

V: TRBV5-1
size: few
D: NA
J: TRBJ2-3
CDR3: CASSGYGAESADTQYF
DNA: TGCGCCAGCAGCGGATACGGGGCCGAGTCGGCAGATACGCAGTATTTT

V: TRBV2
size: few
D: NA
J: TRBJ1-6
CDR3: CASGRSSYNSPLHF
DNA: TGTGCCAGCGGACGGAGCTCCTATAATTCACCCCTCCACTTT

V: TRBV27
size: NA
D: NA
J: TRBJ1-1
CDR3: CASSYSTTGNTEAFF
DNA: TGTGCCAGCAGTTACTCGACGACAGGAAACACTGAAGCTTTCTTT

V: TRBV7-2
size: NA
D: NA
J: TRBJ2-2
CDR3: CASSLKEHYTGELFF
DNA: TGTGCCAGCAGCTTAAAGGAACATTACACCGGGGAGCTGTTTTTT

V: TRBV7-2
size: NA
D: NA
J: TRBJ2-3
CDR3: CASSFDGAGTDTQYF
DNA: TGTGCCAGCAGCTTTGACGGGGCCGGCACAGATACGCAGTATTTT

V: TRBV29-1
size: many
D: NA
J: TRBJ1-5
CDR3: CSVGQHNQPQHF
DNA: TGCAGCGTTGGGCAGCACAATCAGCCCCAGCATTTT

V: TRBV5-1
size: few
D: NA
J: TRBJ2-2
CDR3: CASSLTGSDTGELFF
DNA: TGCGCCAGCAGCTTGACAGGGTCGGACACCGGGGAGCTGTTTTTT

V: TRBV5-1
size: NA
D: TRBD1
J: TRBJ1-2
CDR3: CASSWSSPGQGVGYTF
DNA: TGCGCCAGCAGCTGGAGTTCACCGGGACAGGGTGTTGGCTACACCTTC

V: TRBV28
size: few
D: NA
J: TRBJ2-5
CDR3: CASRTWTEGPQETQYF
DNA: TGTGCCAGCAGGACTTGGACAGAGGGCCCTCAAGAGACCCAGTACTTC

V: TRBV18
size: many
D: NA
J: TRBJ2-3
CDR3: CASSPSTDTQYF
DNA: TGTGCCAGCTCTCCTAGCACAGATACGCAGTATTTT

V: TRBV14
size: few
D: TRBD2
J: TRBJ2-5
CDR3: CASSLWTSGGQETQYF
DNA: TGTGCCAGCAGCCTATGGACTAGCGGGGGCCAAGAGACCCAGTACTTC

V: TRBV27
size: few
D: NA
J: TRBJ1-1
CDR3: CASSRPGSHEAFF
DNA: TGTGCCAGCAGTCGACCAGGATCCCATGAAGCTTTCTTT

V: TRBV30
size: NA
D: TRBD2
J: TRBJ2-6
CDR3: CAWSGGGSSGANVLTF
DNA: TGTGCCTGGAGCGGCGGGGGATCCTCTGGGGCCAACGTCCTGACTTTC

V: TRBV7-2
size: few
D: TRBD2
J: TRBJ2-7
CDR3: CASSFSARGMRSEQYF
DNA: TGTGCCAGCAGCTTCTCCGCGCGGGGGATGAGATCCGAGCAGTACTTC

V: TRBV11-2
size: few
D: NA
J: TRBJ2-7
CDR3: CASRSGSSYEQYF
DNA: TGTGCCAGCAGGTCCGGGTCCTCCTACGAGCAGTACTTC

V: TRBV7-9
size: many
D: NA
J: TRBJ2-2
CDR3: CASSFQGDGELFF
DNA: TGTGCCAGCAGCTTTCAGGGCGACGGGGAGCTGTTTTTT

V: TRBV7-2
size: NA
D: NA
J: TRBJ2-3
CDR3: CASRLDGQNSDTQYF
DNA: TGTGCCAGCAGACTCGACGGCCAGAATTCAGATACGCAGTATTTT

V: TRBV28
size: NA
D: NA
J: TRBJ1-1
CDR3: CASSPGRNSNTEAFF
DNA: TGTGCCAGCAGTCCTGGACGGAATTCGAACACTGAAGCTTTCTTT

V: TRBV2
size: NA
D: NA
J: TRBJ2-7
CDR3: CASSTVHGGRTSYEQYF
DNA: TGTGCCAGCAGCACGGTCCACGGGGGCCGGACTTCCTACGAGCAGTACTTC

V: TRBV4-3
size: NA
D: NA
J: TRBJ1-6
CDR3: CASSQEVPNSPLHF
DNA: TGCGCCAGCAGCCAAGAGGTCCCTAATTCACCCCTCCACTTT

V: TRBV6-1
size: once
D: TRBD1
J: TRBJ1-4
CDR3: CASSPSTGVGEKLFF
DNA: TGTGCCAGCAGTCCTTCGACAGGGGTCGGCGAAAAACTGTTTTTT

V: TRBV5-6
size: NA
D: TRBD1
J: TRBJ1-2
CDR3: CASSLERFPGGNYGYTF
DNA: TGTGCCAGCAGCTTAGAAAGATTCCCAGGGGGGAACTATGGCTACACCTTC

V: TRBV5-4
size: few
D: NA
J: TRBJ1-1
CDR3: CASSLSRGTEAFF
DNA: TGTGCCAGCAGCTTGTCTCGGGGCACTGAAGCTTTCTTT

V: TRBV7-2
size: NA
D: TRBD2
J: TRBJ2-3
CDR3: CASSPGWASGGSTDTQYF
DNA: TGTGCCAGCAGCCCCGGGTGGGCTAGCGGGGGGTCCACAGATACGCAGTATTTT

V: TRBV7-2
size: NA
D: NA
J: TRBJ2-1
CDR3: CASSLGIAMGSWSFF
DNA: TGTGCCAGCAGCTTAGGGATAGCGATGGGCTCATGGTCGTTCTTC

V: TRBV27
size: NA
D: NA
J: TRBJ2-7
CDR3: CASRGRAALGVTYEQYF
DNA: TGTGCCAGCAGAGGCCGGGCTGCCCTAGGGGTTACCTACGAGCAGTACTTC

V: TRBV18
size: NA
D: NA
J: TRBJ2-2
CDR3: CASSPPSSGASGTGELFF
DNA: TGTGCCAGCTCACCACCCTCTTCGGGGGCATCTGGTACCGGGGAGCTGTTTTTT

V: TRBV29-1
size: NA
D: TRBD1
J: TRBJ1-1
CDR3: CSVERTGPRAFF
DNA: TGCAGCGTTGAGAGGACAGGGCCGCGGGCTTTCTTT

V: TRBV7-2
size: NA
D: TRBD2
J: TRBJ2-1
CDR3: CASSSLAGSSYNEQFF
DNA: TGTGCCAGCAGCTCCCTAGCGGGGAGCTCCTACAATGAGCAGTTCTTC

V: TRBV19
size: many
D: NA
J: TRBJ1-5
CDR3: CASSPTGRGIQPQHF
DNA: TGTGCCAGTAGTCCTACTGGGAGAGGCATTCAGCCCCAGCATTTT

V: TRBV7-2
size: NA
D: NA
J: TRBJ1-1
CDR3: CASSSTGNTEAFF
DNA: TGTGCCAGCAGCTCGACAGGGAACACTGAAGCTTTCTTT

V: TRBV6-5
size: few
D: TRBD2
J: TRBJ2-2
CDR3: CASSYFLAANTGELFF
DNA: TGTGCCAGCAGTTACTTCCTAGCGGCTAACACCGGGGAGCTGTTTTTT

V: TRBV29-1
size: NA
D: NA
J: TRBJ2-1
CDR3: CSVVPPADNEQFF
DNA: TGCAGCGTTGTCCCTCCTGCGGACAATGAGCAGTTCTTC

V: TRBV7-9
size: few
D: NA
J: TRBJ2-7
CDR3: CASSPSSYEQYF
DNA: TGTGCCAGCAGCCCGTCGTCCTACGAGCAGTACTTC

V: TRBV29-1
size: few
D: NA
J: TRBJ2-7
CDR3: CSVARSSYEQYF
DNA: TGCAGCGTTGCCCGAAGCTCCTACGAGCAGTACTTC

V: TRBV5-1
size: few
D: NA
J: TRBJ2-7
CDR3: CASSMGPGTYEQYF
DNA: TGCGCCAGCAGCATGGGGCCAGGGACCTACGAGCAGTACTTC

V: TRBV27
size: few
D: NA
J: TRBJ1-2
CDR3: CASSLRFGQLLNYGYTF
DNA: TGTGCCAGCAGTTTACGGTTCGGACAGCTCCTTAACTATGGCTACACCTTC

V: TRBV6-6
size: few
D: NA
J: TRBJ1-3
CDR3: CASTGGFSGNTIYF
DNA: TGTGCCAGCACCGGGGGCTTCTCTGGAAACACCATATATTTT

V: TRBV2
size: NA
D: NA
J: TRBJ1-5
CDR3: CASSDLGLDNQPQHF
DNA: TGTGCCAGCAGTGATTTAGGGCTGGACAATCAGCCCCAGCATTTT

V: TRBV30
size: few
D: TRBD2
J: TRBJ2-1
CDR3: CACQGLAAWNEQFF
DNA: TGTGCCTGCCAAGGACTAGCGGCCTGGAATGAGCAGTTCTTC

V: TRBV7-8
size: NA
D: NA
J: TRBJ1-2
CDR3: CASSLVRGVGYTF
DNA: TGTGCCAGCAGCTTAGTTCGGGGTGTGGGCTACACCTTC

V: TRBV9
size: NA
D: TRBD2
J: TRBJ2-5
CDR3: CASSQDPRTSGGQETQYF
DNA: TGTGCCAGCAGCCAAGATCCCCGGACTAGCGGGGGCCAAGAGACCCAGTACTTC

V: TRBV2
size: few
D: NA
J: TRBJ2-7
CDR3: CASSEARQGPSEQYF
DNA: TGTGCCAGCAGTGAAGCCCGGCAGGGGCCCAGCGAGCAGTACTTC

V: TRBV7-8
size: few
D: NA
J: TRBJ1-1
CDR3: CASRHSANTEAFF
DNA: TGTGCCAGCAGGCACAGCGCGAACACTGAAGCTTTCTTT

V: TRBV29-1
size: few
D: NA
J: TRBJ1-2
CDR3: CSVEERGPTYGYTF
DNA: TGCAGCGTTGAAGAGAGGGGACCCACCTATGGCTACACCTTC

V: TRBV5-4
size: NA
D: TRBD1
J: TRBJ1-2
CDR3: CASSLQQGASNYGYTF
DNA: TGTGCCAGCAGCTTGCAGCAGGGGGCGTCTAACTATGGCTACACCTTC